This T cell receptor (beta chain) comes out of a study of blood T cell repertoires in COVID-19 (dated by TCRdb to about 2020). Some background on the complete study: Collaborator samples came from the United States, Italy and Spain and covered acute and convalescent phases of COVID-19. Nearly every sample came with metadata listing a de-identified subject ID, COVID-19 status, age in years and sex. Deeply sampled blood TCRbeta repertoires from subjects exposed to, actively infected with, or recovered from COVID-19 were included in the dataset. The prospective study material was composed of cDNA or gDNA derived from T cells, B-cell-depleted T cells, or PBMCs. A freely available public database, intended as a resource for researchers studying the immune response to SARS-CoV-2, is where the repertoires were released. The samples were drawn from the first 160 participants of the ongoing ImmuneRACE study and from about 1,200 subjects provided by 6 global collaborators. Where available, HLA class I and class II types were taken from metadata supplied by the sample provider and were not determined by assay-based typing.

From V the trimming removes 1 base and from J it removes 8 bases, while the gene matches leave 9 bases of the junction unaccounted for. The CDR3 covers 15 residues, taking in both the cysteine and the phenylalanine. Only the CDR3 DNA stays, 45 bases, in frame from base 1. The germline V gene gives CDR1 as SGHRS and CDR2 as YFSETQ. TCRbeta CDR3 regions were amplified from genomic DNA using the immunoSEQ Assay, a bias-controlled multiplex PCR. In the original analysis: The number of nucleated cells in each sample was estimated by amplification of reference gene primers within the assay. To quantify the absolute abundance of each unique TCRbeta CDR3 rearrangement, sequence reads were collapsed and filtered. Productive Simpson clonality was computed per sample as the square root of Simpson's diversity index over productive rearrangements. TCRdb re-hosts the immuneACCESS table, in-frame sequences only. Its copies lack some clones; in the studies checked, an unresolved V gene accounts for under half of them, and the cause for the rest is not known. The DNA was the basis for D and trimming; V, J and clone size are from that table. For this sample the table gives over 65,000 clones, of which about 81% were detected only once. The ten largest account for 9.2% of the sample.

About this clone: Its antigen target is currently unknown. No much larger clone exists at a distance of one base, and base qualities are not known.

The research as a whole found: The quantity of clinical and demographic metadata differed by source and by participant and was supplied without curation.

Each collaborating institution followed its own protocols to collect whole blood in K2EDTA tubes. For TCRbeta analysis, collaborators shipped samples in one of three forms: frozen whole blood, isolated PBMCs, or DNA extracted from either of those sample types. This TCR was recovered from a human donor in a cohort sampled during active COVID-19. The chain is encoded by TRBV5-1 joined to TRBJ2-1, with 7 central nucleotides matching TRBD2. Sequences were obtained from peripheral blood. The CDR3 region has the sequence CASSLYPEGRDEQFF. The DNA sequence reads TGCGCCAGCAGCTTGTACCCAGAAGGGAGGGATGAGCAGTTCTTC.